Below are 23 T cell receptor beta chains sequenced from a single sample in a study of T-cell reconstitution after alpha-beta-depleted transplantation in children. It was with unique molecular identifiers that the TCRbeta library was prepared. TCRdb reprocessed the PCR reads with MiXCR, giving one entry per CDR3 protein. The table includes more than 250,000 distinct CDR3 sequences, about 10% detected once. This specimen consisted of PBMCs from the stem cell graft donor, obtained from the stem cell graft. The origin of the receptors is a human donor who donated a stem cell graft to a child with SCID.

The V call is TRBV5-6, the J call TRBJ2-2, with 10 bases fitting TRBD1. Germline trimming cut 0 bases from V and 7 bases from J; bases unmatched to any gene: 3. Germline V lookup: CDR1 SGHDT, CDR2 YYEEEE. The CDR3 consists of 15 residues. The CDR3 is CASSLGDRGIGELFF. For the CDR3, the DNA is TGTGCCAGCAGCTTGGGGGACAGGGGTATCGGGGAGCTGTTTTTT.

This clonotype was seen repeatedly, ten times or more. V gene TRBV29-1 combines with J gene TRBJ2-3; D unresolved. Germline-derived CDR1 and CDR2 are SQVTM and ANQGSEA. Between the trimmed V and J ends, which lost 0 bases and 4 bases, there was a span of 8 bases. The CDR3 is 13 residues long. The CDR3 DNA is TGCAGCGTTGAAGAGTATACCCCAGATACGCAGTATTTT. Translating gives CSVEEYTPDTQYF.

This clonotype occurred a few times. J is TRBJ2-2 and V is TRBV7-8; 9 bases fit TRBD2. CDR3 length: 15 residues. The germline V gene encodes CDR1 SGHVS and CDR2 FQNEAQ. With V trimmed by 4 bases and J by 0 bases, 0 bases remained unmatched. The CDR3, as DNA: TGTGCCAGCAGCTCTAGCGGGGCGAACACCGGGGAGCTGTTTTTT. This codes for CASSSSGANTGELFF.

A remark on this clonotype: Mismatch with germline at one junction end may stem from a read error. The chain joins TRBV12-3 or TRBV12-4 to TRBJ2-7, with no clear D. The CDR3 has 14 amino acids. CDR3 DNA sequence: TGTGCCAGCAGTTTAAGGGTCAATACCTACGAGCGGTACTTC. Amino acid sequence: CASSLRVNTYERYF.

The chain links TRBV6-5 to TRBJ2-6; TRBD1 aligns across 8 bases. V lost 4 bases, J lost 4 bases, and 9 bases stayed unmatched. The CDR3 runs to 17 residues. Germline V gene sequence: CDR1 MNHEY, CDR2 SVGAGI. The CDR3 region is CASSSPGQVSGANVLTF. The CDR3 nucleotides are TGTGCCAGCAGTTCCCCGGGACAGGTCTCAGGGGCCAACGTCCTGACTTTC.

This clonotype was counted a few times. This rearrangement joins TRBV6-2 or TRBV6-3 to TRBJ2-1; 13 bases map to TRBD2. V trimming: 6 bases; J trimming: 7 bases; junction bases outside the gene matches: 21. Looked up from germline, CDR1 is MNHEY and CDR2 is SVGEGT. The CDR3 consists of 20 residues. In nucleotides, the CDR3 is TGTGCCAGCAGGGCTGGACGGACTAGCGGGGGACCCCTGTTGGGAAATGAGCAGTTCTTC. This translates into CASRAGRTSGGPLLGNEQFF.

This clonotype was observed at least ten times. The rearrangement uses TRBV10-3 and TRBJ2-7, with 7 positions matching TRBD2. The germline V gene encodes CDR1 ENHRY and CDR2 SYGVKD. CDR3 length equals 12 residues. The J segment lost 4 bases and the V segment lost 10 bases, leaving 7 bases of the junction unmatched. DNA for the CDR3: TGTGCCACCAGGGCTAGCGGATACGAGCAGTACTTC. Translated, it gives CATRASGYEQYF.

The CDR3 DNA reads as TGTGCCAGCAGTTACCTGGGACCAACGGGGTTTGGAGAGACCCAGTACTTC. Translated: CASSYLGPTGFGETQYF. The V call is TRBV6-5, the J call TRBJ2-5; D may correspond to TRBD1 or TRBD2 (5 bases each). Germline V gives CDR1 MNHEY, CDR2 SVGAGI. V was pared by 2 bases and J by 4 bases, with 20 bases between. This CDR3 contains 17 residues.

This clonotype turned up a few times. This sequence joins TRBV29-1 and TRBJ2-3; weak D call: TRBD2 (5 bases). Trimming stripped 0 bases from V and 2 bases from J, with 12 bases between. Germline CDR1 and CDR2: SQVTM and ANQGSEA. The CDR3 runs 15 residues. CDR3 nucleotide sequence: TGCAGCGTTGAAGATCCCCTAGCACCCACAGATACGCAGTATTTT. It is translated as CSVEDPLAPTDTQYF.

This clonotype was found many times. CDR3 nucleotides: TGTGCCATAGGACAGGGTGTTGGCGCTTTCTTT. It is translated as CAIGQGVGAFF. The V gene is TRBV10-3, the J gene TRBJ1-1, with 8 bases lining up with TRBD1. This CDR3 is 11 amino acids long. The trim removed 9 bases at V and 11 bases at J, leaving 8 bases unmatched. CDR1 and CDR2 from the germline V gene are ENHRY and SYGVKD.

J is TRBJ2-1 and V is TRBV14; no firm D call. Trimming took 1 base from V and 7 from J, leaving 8 bases between them. Germline values: CDR1 SGHDN, CDR2 FVKESK. The CDR3 is made up of 13 amino acids. The CDR3 nucleotides are TGTGCCAGCAGCCAAGTAATAGGAAATGAGCAGTTCTTC. Its protein is CASSQVIGNEQFF.

This clonotype has only a few counts. This chain joins TRBV12-3 or TRBV12-4 and TRBJ2-7; D is uncertain. The CDR3 is made up of 12 amino acids. V was clipped by 2 bases and J by 12 bases, with 14 bases between them. The CDR3 region is CASSLTADGRYF. The DNA of the CDR3 is TGTGCCAGCAGTTTAACCGCTGACGGAAGGTACTTC.

The chain links TRBV5-1 to TRBJ2-3; TRBD1 matches 12 bases. V lost 4 bases, J lost 5 bases, and 8 bases stayed unmatched. The germline V gene has CDR1 SGHRS and CDR2 YFSETQ. This CDR3 is 16 amino acids long. The CDR3: CASSPTWDRGLDTQYF. The CDR3 coding sequence is TGCGCCAGCAGCCCCACCTGGGACAGGGGGCTAGATACGCAGTATTTT. Drawing the rest from reference TRBV5-1 and TRBJ2-3, the complete variable domain is KAGVTQTPRYLIKTRGQQVTLSCSPISGHRSVSWYQQTPGQGLQFLFEYFSETQRNKGNFPGRFSGRQFSNSRSEMNVSTLELGDSALYLCASSPTWDRGLDTQYFGPGTRLTVL.

V gene TRBV7-9 combines with J gene TRBJ2-5; 7 nucleotides line up with TRBD1. CDR3 length: 14 residues. Germline assignment: CDR1 SEHNR and CDR2 FQNEAQ (reference sequence). V lost 5 bases, J lost 4 bases, and 7 bases stayed unmatched. The CDR3 DNA reads as TGTGCCAGCAGCGACACTACAGGGGCAGAGACCCAGTACTTC. The encoded protein is CASSDTTGAETQYF.

This clonotype was seen repeatedly, ten times or more. The rearrangement links TRBV25-1 to TRBJ2-3, with D tentatively TRBD1 (5 bases). The CDR3 length is 15 residues. V shed 1 base and J shed 4 bases, with 12 bases lying between them. Germline CDR1 reads MGHDK; CDR2 reads SYGVNS. CDR3 residues: CASSELAGLADTQYF. In DNA, the CDR3 is TGTGCCAGCAGTGAATTGGCAGGGCTTGCAGATACGCAGTATTTT.

This clonotype was seen repeatedly, ten times or more. V usage is TRBV7-2 and J usage is TRBJ2-3; perhaps TRBD1 as D (5 bases). Germline V CDR1 and CDR2: SGHTA, FQGNSA. Trimming shortened V by 1 base and J by 1 base, and 6 bases separated the two germline ends. The CDR3 is made up of 14 amino acids. Here the CDR3 reads CASSLGRGTDTQYF. CDR3 coding DNA: TGTGCCAGCAGCTTAGGCAGGGGCACAGATACGCAGTATTTT.

The chain is built from TRBV5-4 and TRBJ2-5, with D possibly being TRBD1 or TRBD2 (6 bases each). CDR1 is SGHNT, CDR2 YYREEE, per germline (reference sequence). The CDR3 sequence is 14 residues long. The V end was cut by 4 bases, the J end by 1 base, with 11 bases between. The CDR3 spells CASSPRGVQETQYF. The CDR3 DNA reads as TGTGCCAGCAGCCCGAGGGGGGTCCAAGAGACCCAGTACTTC.

This clonotype has a handful of counts. J is TRBJ2-5 and V is TRBV18; 8 positions match TRBD1. This CDR3 has 17 amino acids. CDR1 is KGHSH, CDR2 LQKENI, per germline. With 0 bases clipped from V and 0 bases from J, the junction kept 6 bases outside the gene matches. CDR3 in amino acids: CASSPPRGTGDQETQYF. As DNA, the CDR3 is TGTGCCAGCTCACCACCTCGCGGGACAGGCGACCAAGAGACCCAGTACTTC.

This clonotype has just a few counts. The chain joins TRBV5-1 to TRBJ2-7; TRBD2 is a possible D gene (6 bases). This CDR3 contains 16 residues. V lost 2 bases, J lost 0 bases, and 15 bases lay in between. Germline CDR1 and CDR2: SGHRS and YFSETQ. The CDR3, as DNA: TGCGCCAGCAGCTTTAATAGCGGTTTTAGCTCCTACGAGCAGTACTTC. Translated: CASSFNSGFSSYEQYF.

In its sample, this clonotype was seen a few times. V and J are TRBV7-2 and TRBJ2-7; 9 bases fit TRBD2. The CDR3 spans 16 residues. Losses at the gene ends were 4 bases for V and 0 bases for J; bases not matched to a gene: 7. CDR1 SGHTA and CDR2 FQGNSA come from the germline V gene. Here the CDR3 DNA reads TGTGCCAGCAGCTATTCGACTAGCGGTAGCTCCTACGAGCAGTACTTC. Translated: CASSYSTSGSSYEQYF.

This sequence joins TRBV6-4 and TRBJ2-1, with 14 positions matching TRBD2. V lost 3 bases, J lost 8 bases, and 6 bases stayed unmatched. Per germline, CDR1 MRHNA and CDR2 SNTAGT. CDR3 length: 16 amino acids. The CDR3 DNA sequence: TGTGCCAGCAGTGAGTGGACTAGCGGGGGGTTTTATGAGCAGTTCTTC. Amino acids: CASSEWTSGGFYEQFF.

The chain has TRBV20-1 and TRBJ1-2; 7 positions match TRBD1. The CDR3 is made up of 14 amino acids. Germline V lookup: CDR1 DFQATT, CDR2 SNEGSKA (reference sequence). V was pared by 6 bases and J by 7 bases, with 14 bases of the junction left unmatched. Here the CDR3 DNA reads TGCAGTGCCCTCGGGACAGCCAGCCTATTTGGCTACACCTTC. Its translation is CSALGTASLFGYTF.

This clonotype was seen only a few times. The V call is TRBV10-3, the J call TRBJ2-5; TRBD2 matches 7 bases. The trim removed 1 base at V and 2 bases at J, leaving 4 bases unmatched. CDR3 length: 15 residues. Germline CDR1 and CDR2: ENHRY and SYGVKD. The CDR3 bases are TGTGCCATCAGTGAGTTCCAGGGAGGGCAAGAGACCCAGTACTTC. Protein sequence: CAISEFQGGQETQYF.